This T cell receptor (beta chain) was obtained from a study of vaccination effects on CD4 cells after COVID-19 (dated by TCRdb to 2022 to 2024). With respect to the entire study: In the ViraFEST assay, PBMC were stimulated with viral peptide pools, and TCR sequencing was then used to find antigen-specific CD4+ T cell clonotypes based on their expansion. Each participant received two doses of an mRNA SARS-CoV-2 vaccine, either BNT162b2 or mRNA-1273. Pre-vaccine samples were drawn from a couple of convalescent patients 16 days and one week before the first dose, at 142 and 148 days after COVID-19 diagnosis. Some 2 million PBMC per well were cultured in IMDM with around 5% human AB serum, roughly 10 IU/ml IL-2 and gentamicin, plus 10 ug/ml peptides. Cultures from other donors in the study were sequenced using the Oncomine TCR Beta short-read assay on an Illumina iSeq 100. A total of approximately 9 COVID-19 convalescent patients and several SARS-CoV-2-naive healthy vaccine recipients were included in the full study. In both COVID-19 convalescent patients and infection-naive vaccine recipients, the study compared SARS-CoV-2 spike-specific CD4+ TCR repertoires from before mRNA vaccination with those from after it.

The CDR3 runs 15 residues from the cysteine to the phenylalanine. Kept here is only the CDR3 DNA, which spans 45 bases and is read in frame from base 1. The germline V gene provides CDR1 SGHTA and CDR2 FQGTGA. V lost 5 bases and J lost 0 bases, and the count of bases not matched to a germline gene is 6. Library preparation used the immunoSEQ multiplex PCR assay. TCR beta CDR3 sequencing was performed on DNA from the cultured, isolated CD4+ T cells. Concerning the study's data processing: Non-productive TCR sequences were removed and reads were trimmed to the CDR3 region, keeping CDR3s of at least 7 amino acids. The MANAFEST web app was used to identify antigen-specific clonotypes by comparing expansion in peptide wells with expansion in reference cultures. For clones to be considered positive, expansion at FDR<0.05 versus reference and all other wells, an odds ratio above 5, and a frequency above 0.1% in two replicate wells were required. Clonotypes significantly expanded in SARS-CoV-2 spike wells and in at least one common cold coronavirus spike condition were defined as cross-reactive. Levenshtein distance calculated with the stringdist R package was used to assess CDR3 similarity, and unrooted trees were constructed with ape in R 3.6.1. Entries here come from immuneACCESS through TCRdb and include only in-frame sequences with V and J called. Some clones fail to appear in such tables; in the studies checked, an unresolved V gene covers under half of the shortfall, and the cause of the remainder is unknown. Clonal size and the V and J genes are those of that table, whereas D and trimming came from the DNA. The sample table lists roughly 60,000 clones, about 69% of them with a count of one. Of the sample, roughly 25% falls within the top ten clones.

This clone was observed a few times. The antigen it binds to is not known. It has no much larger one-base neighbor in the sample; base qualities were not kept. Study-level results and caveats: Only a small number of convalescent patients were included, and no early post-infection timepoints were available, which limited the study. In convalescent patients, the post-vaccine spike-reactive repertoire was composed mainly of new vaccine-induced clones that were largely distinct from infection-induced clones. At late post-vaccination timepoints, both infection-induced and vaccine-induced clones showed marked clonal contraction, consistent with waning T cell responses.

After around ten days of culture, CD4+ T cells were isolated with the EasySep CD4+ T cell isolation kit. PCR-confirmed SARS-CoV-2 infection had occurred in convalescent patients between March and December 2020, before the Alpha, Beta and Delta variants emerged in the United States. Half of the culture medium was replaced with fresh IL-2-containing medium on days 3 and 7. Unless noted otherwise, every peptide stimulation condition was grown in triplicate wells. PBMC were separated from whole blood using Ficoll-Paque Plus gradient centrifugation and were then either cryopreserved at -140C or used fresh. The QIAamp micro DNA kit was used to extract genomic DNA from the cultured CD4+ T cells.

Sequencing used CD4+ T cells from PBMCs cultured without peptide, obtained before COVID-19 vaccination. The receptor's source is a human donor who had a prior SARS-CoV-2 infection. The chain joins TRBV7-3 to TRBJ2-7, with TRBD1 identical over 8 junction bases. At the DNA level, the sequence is TGTGCCAGCAGCCTACAGGGGGTGGGCTCCTACGAGCAGTACTTC. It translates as CASSLQGVGSYEQYF. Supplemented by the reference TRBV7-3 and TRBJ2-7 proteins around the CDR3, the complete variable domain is GAGVSQTPSNKVTEKGKYVELRCDPISGHTALYWYRQSLGQGPEFLIYFQGTGAADDSGLPNDRFFAVRPEGSVSTLKIQRTERGDSAVYLCASSLQGVGSYEQYFGPGTRLTVT.